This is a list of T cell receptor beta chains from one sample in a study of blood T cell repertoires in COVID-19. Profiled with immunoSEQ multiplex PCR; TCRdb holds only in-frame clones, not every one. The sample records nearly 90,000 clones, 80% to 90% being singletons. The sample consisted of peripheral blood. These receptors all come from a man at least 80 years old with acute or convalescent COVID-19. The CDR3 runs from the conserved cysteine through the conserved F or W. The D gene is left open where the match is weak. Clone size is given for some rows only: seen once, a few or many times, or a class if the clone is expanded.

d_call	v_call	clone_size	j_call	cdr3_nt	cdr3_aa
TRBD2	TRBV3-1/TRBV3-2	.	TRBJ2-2	TGTGCCAGCAGCCAAGATCCGGGAGGCACCGGGGAGCTGTTTTTT	CASSQDPGGTGELFF
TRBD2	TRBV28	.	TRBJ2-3	TGTGCCAGCACCCTCACCCAACTAGCGGGGCCAGATACGCAGTATTTT	CASTLTQLAGPDTQYF
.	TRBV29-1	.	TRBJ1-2	TGCAGCGTGACTTTAAACGACAGACCGTCCTATGGCTACACCTTC	CSVTLNDRPSYGYTF
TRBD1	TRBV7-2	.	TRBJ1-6	TGTGCCAGCAGCTACGCCGGGACAGACAATTCACCCCTCCACTTT	CASSYAGTDNSPLHF
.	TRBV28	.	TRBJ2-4	TGTGCCAGCAAAGGAGAGGGGGATGGGAACATTCAGTACTTC	CASKGEGDGNIQYF
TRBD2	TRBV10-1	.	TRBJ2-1	TGCGCCAGCAGTGAGTCGAACGGGGGGGCGAACAATGAGCAGTTCTTC	CASSESNGGANNEQFF
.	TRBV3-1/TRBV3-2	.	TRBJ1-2	TGTGCCAGCAGCCAAGATGGGCTTAACGGTGGCTATGGCTACACCTTC	CASSQDGLNGGYGYTF
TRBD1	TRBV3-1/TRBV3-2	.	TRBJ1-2	TGTGCCAGCAGCCAACAGGACAGGGGTGTTTATGGCTACACCTTC	CASSQQDRGVYGYTF
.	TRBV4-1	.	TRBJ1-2	TGCGCCAGCAGCCAAGGTTCCGGACAACCACTATTGGGCTACACCTTC	CASSQGSGQPLLGYTF
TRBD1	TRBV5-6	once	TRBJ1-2	TGTGCCAGCAGCTTACAGGGGGGAGATGGTGGCTACACCTTC	CASSLQGGDGGYTF